A selection of T cell receptor beta chains follows, all from one sample in a study of OX40 agonist ivuxolimab in advanced cancers. Clones were sequenced by immunoSEQ multiplex PCR, and TCRdb holds only the in-frame ones, with some missing. The sample yields approximately 70,000 clones, 75% to 95% seen once. The source was CD4+ or CD8+ T cells sorted from blood, collected in a trial of the OX40 agonist ivuxolimab. Receptors were obtained from an adult with an advanced solid tumor such as melanoma, head and neck, liver or kidney cancer. CDR3s include the opening cysteine and the closing phenylalanine or tryptophan. The order of the fields is V gene, clone size, D gene, J gene, CDR3 DNA, CDR3 protein. D genes are given only for firm matches. Expanded clones get a size class; other rows say once, few or many, or leave the size out.

V: TRBV7-9
size: once
D: TRBD1
J: TRBJ2-7
DNA: TGTGCCACGGACCCCGACAGGGGCAACTCCTACGAGCAGTACTTC
CDR3: CATDPDRGNSYEQYF

V: TRBV12-5
size: -
D: -
J: TRBJ2-1
DNA: TGTGCTAGTGGTTGGCCAGGGAATGAGCAGTTCTTC
CDR3: CASGWPGNEQFF

V: TRBV4-1
size: -
D: TRBD2
J: TRBJ2-1
DNA: TGCGCCAGCAGCCAAGAAGATCTTCGGACTAGCGGTTACAATGAGCAGTTCTTC
CDR3: CASSQEDLRTSGYNEQFF

V: TRBV27
size: -
D: -
J: TRBJ2-7
DNA: TGTGCCAGCAGTCGAGGGACTGCTACCTACGAGCAGTACTTC
CDR3: CASSRGTATYEQYF

V: TRBV19
size: -
D: TRBD1
J: TRBJ1-5
DNA: TGTGCCAGTAGACCCCATGGACAGGGTAGGAATCAGCCCCAGCATTTT
CDR3: CASRPHGQGRNQPQHF

V: TRBV28
size: once
D: -
J: TRBJ1-5
DNA: TGTGCCAGCAGTTTATGGGGCTCTGGCAATCAGCCCCAGCATTTT
CDR3: CASSLWGSGNQPQHF

V: TRBV5-6
size: -
D: -
J: TRBJ2-2
DNA: TGTGCCAGCAGCTTGAGGGGAGGCGGGGAGCTGTTTTTT
CDR3: CASSLRGGGELFF

V: TRBV2
size: once
D: -
J: TRBJ2-7
DNA: TGTGCCAGCAGAGACAGGAGAAGCTACGAGCAGTACTTC
CDR3: CASRDRRSYEQYF

V: TRBV19
size: -
D: -
J: TRBJ2-3
DNA: TGTGCCAGTAGGCCGACTTTTCCGAATGGTACGCAGTATTTT
CDR3: CASRPTFPNGTQYF

V: TRBV11-2
size: -
D: TRBD1
J: TRBJ2-1
DNA: TGTGCCAGCAGCTTAGATCCGGACAGGGGGGCCTACAATGAGCAGTTCTTC
CDR3: CASSLDPDRGAYNEQFF

V: TRBV7-2
size: -
D: TRBD2
J: TRBJ2-3
DNA: TGTGCCAGCAGCTTAGTACTAGCGGGAATCACAGATACGCAGTATTTT
CDR3: CASSLVLAGITDTQYF

V: TRBV7-6
size: -
D: TRBD1
J: TRBJ1-1
DNA: TGTGCCAGCAGCTTAACAGGGGGTGAAGCTTTCTTT
CDR3: CASSLTGGEAFF

V: TRBV19
size: -
D: TRBD2
J: TRBJ2-1
DNA: TGTGCCAGTAGTCCCCCCGGGACTAGCGGGAACTCCTACAATGAGCAGTTCTTC
CDR3: CASSPPGTSGNSYNEQFF

V: TRBV7-9
size: -
D: TRBD2
J: TRBJ2-7
DNA: TGTGCCAGCAGCCATTGGGAGGGCGTCACTTTGCAGTACTTC
CDR3: CASSHWEGVTLQYF

V: TRBV9
size: -
D: TRBD1
J: TRBJ2-3
DNA: TGTGCCAGCAGCGGGGACAGTCCTAGCACAGATACGCAGTATTTT
CDR3: CASSGDSPSTDTQYF

V: TRBV18
size: -
D: -
J: TRBJ2-2
DNA: TGTGCCAGCTCACGGCCCGCTAGTTGGAACACCGGGGAGCTGTTTTTT
CDR3: CASSRPASWNTGELFF

V: TRBV7-8
size: -
D: -
J: TRBJ1-4
DNA: TGTGCCAGCAGCTATACAACTAATGAAAAACTGTTTTTT
CDR3: CASSYTTNEKLFF

V: TRBV27
size: -
D: -
J: TRBJ2-7
DNA: TGTGCCAGCAAACAATTGGACAGGGAGGGCTCCTACGAGCAGTACTTC
CDR3: CASKQLDREGSYEQYF

V: TRBV27
size: -
D: TRBD1
J: TRBJ2-7
DNA: TGTGCCAGCAGTTCCTTGACAGGGTTTGAAGAGCAGTACTTC
CDR3: CASSSLTGFEEQYF

V: TRBV11-2
size: -
D: -
J: TRBJ2-7
DNA: TGTGCCAGCAGCTTAGAGGGTTGGGGATACGAGCAGTACTTC
CDR3: CASSLEGWGYEQYF

V: TRBV7-6
size: -
D: -
J: TRBJ1-1
DNA: TGTGCCAGCAGCTTAAATTCAGGGAGACGGACTGAAGCTTTCTTT
CDR3: CASSLNSGRRTEAFF

V: TRBV25-1
size: -
D: -
J: TRBJ2-1
DNA: TGTGCCAGCAGTCAGTTGCGGCAGTTCTTC
CDR3: CASSQLRQFF

V: TRBV2
size: -
D: -
J: TRBJ1-3
DNA: TGTGCCAGCTGGGGCTTGGGCCAGGCGGTTGGAAACACCATATATTTT
CDR3: CASWGLGQAVGNTIYF

V: TRBV27
size: -
D: -
J: TRBJ1-5
DNA: TGTGCCAGCAGTTTATCCCTCGGGACGGGACAGCCCCAGCATTTT
CDR3: CASSLSLGTGQPQHF

V: TRBV4-1
size: -
D: TRBD1
J: TRBJ2-1
DNA: TGCGCCAGCAGCCAAGGCAGGACAGGCTCCTACAATGAGCAGTTCTTC
CDR3: CASSQGRTGSYNEQFF

V: TRBV27
size: -
D: -
J: TRBJ2-3
DNA: TGTGCCAGCAGTTTATCGGTATCAGATACGCAGTATTTT
CDR3: CASSLSVSDTQYF

V: TRBV28
size: -
D: -
J: TRBJ2-7
DNA: TGTGCCAGCAGTTTAATGGGGTCGAGAAACGAGCAGTACTTC
CDR3: CASSLMGSRNEQYF

V: TRBV15
size: -
D: -
J: TRBJ2-2
DNA: TGTGCCACCCGGGGAGTGACCGGGGAGCTGTTTTTT
CDR3: CATRGVTGELFF

V: TRBV6-5
size: -
D: TRBD1
J: TRBJ1-1
DNA: TGTGCCAGCAGTTCTGTAACAGGGGAATCTAACACTGAAGCTTTCTTT
CDR3: CASSSVTGESNTEAFF

V: TRBV27
size: -
D: -
J: TRBJ2-1
DNA: TGTGCCAGCAGTTTAACACTCCCGACTAGTTCCTGGTCGGAGCAGTTCTTC
CDR3: CASSLTLPTSSWSEQFF

V: TRBV6-5
size: -
D: -
J: TRBJ1-1
DNA: TGTGCCAGCAGTTACGGCGGCAGGGGCACTGAAGCTTTCTTT
CDR3: CASSYGGRGTEAFF

V: TRBV6-6
size: -
D: -
J: TRBJ2-5
DNA: TGTGCCAGCAGTTACCTTGGAGTTAGTGAGACCCAGTACTTC
CDR3: CASSYLGVSETQYF

V: TRBV9
size: -
D: TRBD2
J: TRBJ2-1
DNA: TGTGCCTCGGGGGAGGGGCCTCTTACCTACAATGAGCAGTTCTTC
CDR3: CASGEGPLTYNEQFF

V: TRBV6-5
size: -
D: -
J: TRBJ1-1
DNA: TGTGCCAGTTACGGCTCGGGGGGCACTGAAGCTTTCTTT
CDR3: CASYGSGGTEAFF

V: TRBV2
size: -
D: -
J: TRBJ1-4
DNA: TGTGCCAGCAGTGAAGCGCGGGGACCCCGGGGTGAAAAACTGTTTTTT
CDR3: CASSEARGPRGEKLFF

V: TRBV5-5
size: -
D: TRBD1
J: TRBJ2-1
DNA: TGTGCCAGCAGCACAGAAGGGACAGGGGCCTACAATGAGCAGTTCTTC
CDR3: CASSTEGTGAYNEQFF

V: TRBV9
size: -
D: TRBD2
J: TRBJ2-3
DNA: TGTGCCAGCAGCCCCCGACTAGCGGACACAGATACGCAGTATTTT
CDR3: CASSPRLADTDTQYF

V: TRBV6-5
size: -
D: -
J: TRBJ1-1
DNA: TGTGCCAGCAGTTACTATACCCAGGGCGACACTGAAGCTTTCTTT
CDR3: CASSYYTQGDTEAFF

V: TRBV15
size: -
D: TRBD1
J: TRBJ2-7
DNA: TGTGCCACCTCCTCTGACAGGGGGTCCTACGAGCAGTACTTC
CDR3: CATSSDRGSYEQYF

V: TRBV6-5
size: -
D: -
J: TRBJ1-3
DNA: TGTGCCAGCAGTTACGGGGCAGGGGCTGGAAACACCATATATTTT
CDR3: CASSYGAGAGNTIYF

V: TRBV11-2
size: -
D: -
J: TRBJ2-1
DNA: TGTGCCAGCAGCTTAGCTGGCAGGGCCTACAATGAGCAGTTCTTC
CDR3: CASSLAGRAYNEQFF

V: TRBV6-6
size: -
D: -
J: TRBJ2-3
DNA: TGTGCCAGCAGTTACTCGTTCAAGGCCGATACGCAGTATTTT
CDR3: CASSYSFKADTQYF

V: TRBV11-2
size: -
D: TRBD1
J: TRBJ1-2
DNA: TGTGCCAGCAGCTTAGTGGGGACAGGCATGGCGGGGGATGGCTACACCTTC
CDR3: CASSLVGTGMAGDGYTF

V: TRBV19
size: -
D: -
J: TRBJ2-7
DNA: TGTGCCAGTAGTATAGATTCTCGGACAGAGCAGTACTTC
CDR3: CASSIDSRTEQYF

V: TRBV27
size: -
D: -
J: TRBJ2-3
DNA: TGTGCCAGCAGTTTATGGGGCAACCCTAGCACAGATACGCAGTATTTT
CDR3: CASSLWGNPSTDTQYF

V: TRBV14
size: once
D: TRBD1
J: TRBJ1-2
DNA: TGTGCCAGTGGGACAGACTTCTATGGCTACACCTTC
CDR3: CASGTDFYGYTF

V: TRBV29-1
size: -
D: TRBD2
J: TRBJ2-7
DNA: TGCAGCGTTGAGTGGGAGGGCTCCTACGAGCAGTACTTC
CDR3: CSVEWEGSYEQYF